The rows below give T cell receptor beta chains drawn from one sample of a study of cytomegalovirus exposure and HLA in healthy donors. Clones were read by immunoSEQ multiplex PCR, and TCRdb kept only the in-frame ones, dropping some. The repertoire holds some 60,000 clones, with around 87% as singletons. The source material was PBMCs. The receptor set was obtained from a man aged 18 to 30 in good health and CMV-seronegative. CDR3s include the opening cysteine and the closing phenylalanine or tryptophan. A D gene is named only where the DNA matches it firmly. Clone size is shown for a subset of rows, as once, few, many or a class of expanded clone.

size	V	D	J	DNA	CDR3
NA	TRBV6-5	NA	TRBJ1-2	TGTGCCAGCAGTTACTCAACCCCCGGGACATCATATGGCTACACCTTC	CASSYSTPGTSYGYTF
NA	TRBV7-8	TRBD1	TRBJ1-5	TGTGCCAGCTCACGATCGACAGGGTACAATCAGCCCCAGCATTTT	CASSRSTGYNQPQHF
NA	TRBV5-4	NA	TRBJ2-2	TGTGCCAGCAGCTATCCCGGGGGGCAGTACACCGGGGAGCTGTTTTTT	CASSYPGGQYTGELFF
NA	TRBV5-1	TRBD1	TRBJ1-6	TGCGCCAGCAGCTTACGGACAGGGCGTGATTCACCCCTCCACTTT	CASSLRTGRDSPLHF
NA	TRBV4-2	NA	TRBJ2-5	TGTGCCAGCAGCCAGGGCGACGAGGAGACCCAGTACTTC	CASSQGDEETQYF
NA	TRBV10-1	NA	TRBJ1-5	TGCGCCAGCAGTGAGAATCAAAATCAGCCCCAGCATTTT	CASSENQNQPQHF
NA	TRBV28	NA	TRBJ1-6	TGTGCCAGCAGTTTATCCTTCGGGAGGACCTATAATTCACCCCTCCACTTT	CASSLSFGRTYNSPLHF
NA	TRBV11-2	NA	TRBJ2-3	TGTGCCAGCAGTTCCTGGGGCCGACCCCACACAGATACGCAGTATTTT	CASSSWGRPHTDTQYF
NA	TRBV11-3	NA	TRBJ2-3	TGTGCCAGCAGTTCAGCGGGCGCTCTGGATACGCAGTATTTT	CASSSAGALDTQYF
NA	TRBV10-3	TRBD1	TRBJ1-2	TGTGCCATCACCGGACAGGGGGACAACTATGGCTACACCTTC	CAITGQGDNYGYTF
NA	TRBV7-9	TRBD1	TRBJ1-6	TGTGCCAGCAGACCACCCGGGACAGAAGATTCACCCCTCCACTTT	CASRPPGTEDSPLHF
NA	TRBV10-1	NA	TRBJ2-4	TGCGCCAGCAGTGAGTCGGGCACTTTAGCCAAAAACATTCAGTACTTC	CASSESGTLAKNIQYF
once	TRBV4-1	NA	TRBJ2-3	TGCGCCAGCAGCCTTCTCAGGGCCACAGATACGCAGTATTTT	CASSLLRATDTQYF
once	TRBV11-2	NA	TRBJ2-3	TGTGCCAGCAGCTTAGATGGGCGGCAGGGGTGGGATACGCAGTATTTT	CASSLDGRQGWDTQYF
once	TRBV6-1	NA	TRBJ1-5	TGTGCCATTTCGAGAAGCAGGGACAATCAGCCCCAGCATTTT	CAISRSRDNQPQHF
NA	TRBV6-5	NA	TRBJ2-7	TGTGCCAGCAGTTACTGGCAGGGCGAGCAGTACTTC	CASSYWQGEQYF
NA	TRBV2	NA	TRBJ1-2	TGTGCCAGCAGTGAAGCGCTGTCAGGAAGACCTTATGGCTACACCTTC	CASSEALSGRPYGYTF
NA	TRBV11-1	TRBD1	TRBJ2-1	TGTGCCAGCAGATCCGGGACAGGGGGGGATGAGCAGTTCTTC	CASRSGTGGDEQFF
NA	TRBV5-1	TRBD1	TRBJ1-1	TGCGCCAGCAGCGAGACAGGGTTCGACACTGAAGCTTTCTTT	CASSETGFDTEAFF
NA	TRBV2	TRBD1	TRBJ2-7	TGTGCCAGCCGGGACAGGGGGCCCGAGCAGTACTTC	CASRDRGPEQYF
few	TRBV25-1	NA	TRBJ1-6	TGTGCCAGCAGTGAATGGTTAGGGGATAATTCACCCCTCCACTTT	CASSEWLGDNSPLHF
NA	TRBV7-2	TRBD1	TRBJ2-7	TGTGCCAGCAACCCCGACAGGGGTTTCAACGAGCAGTACTTC	CASNPDRGFNEQYF
NA	TRBV30	NA	TRBJ1-6	TGTGCCTGGAGTATCCTAAAGTCACCCCTCCACTTT	CAWSILKSPLHF
NA	TRBV4-1	NA	TRBJ1-1	TGCGCCAGCAGCCAAGGGGCCTCGAACACTGAAGCTTTCTTT	CASSQGASNTEAFF
NA	TRBV5-1	NA	TRBJ2-7	TGCGCCAGCAGCCTAGATGACAGGAACTCCTGCGAGCAGTACTTC	CASSLDDRNSCEQYF
NA	TRBV25-1	NA	TRBJ2-1	TGTGCCAGCAGTGAATCGTCCCCCGGGGGAGGAAATGAGCAGTTCTTC	CASSESSPGGGNEQFF
NA	TRBV9	TRBD2	TRBJ2-2	TGTGCCAGCAGCGTCGGACTAGCGGGGGGGGAGCTGTTTTTT	CASSVGLAGGELFF
NA	TRBV10-1	NA	TRBJ1-2	TGCGCCAGCAGTGATTACAGAAACTATGGCTACACCTTC	CASSDYRNYGYTF
NA	TRBV5-1	NA	TRBJ1-1	TGCGCCAGCAGCTTGACAGTCGGAAACACTGAAGCTTTCTTT	CASSLTVGNTEAFF
NA	TRBV29-1	NA	TRBJ2-7	TGCAGCGTTGGGGCAGGGGTTGGGGTGCAGTACTTC	CSVGAGVGVQYF
NA	TRBV7-2	NA	TRBJ2-7	TGTGCCAGCAGCTTGTGGGCGGGGAAACCGTACTTC	CASSLWAGKPYF
NA	TRBV11-1	NA	TRBJ2-2	TGTGCCAGCAGCTGGGTCGGGAGACGGGGCCTCACCGGGGAGCTGTTTTTT	CASSWVGRRGLTGELFF
NA	TRBV5-1	NA	TRBJ2-2	TGCGCCAGCAGGGAGGGGTCGAACACCGGGGAGCTGTTTTTT	CASREGSNTGELFF
NA	TRBV10-3	NA	TRBJ2-1	TGTGCCATCAGGGAGCAAATATCCGGGGAGGACAATGAGCAGTTCTTC	CAIREQISGEDNEQFF
NA	TRBV15	TRBD1	TRBJ2-3	TGTGCCACCAGCAGAGGGACAGGGCCCACAGATACGCAGTATTTT	CATSRGTGPTDTQYF
NA	TRBV5-1	NA	TRBJ2-1	TGCGCCAGCAGCTTGGGGCAGGTTAACAATGAGCAGTTCTTC	CASSLGQVNNEQFF
NA	TRBV28	NA	TRBJ1-2	TGTGCCAGCAGTTTGATTACGCTAAACTATGGCTACACCTTC	CASSLITLNYGYTF
NA	TRBV6-5	TRBD1	TRBJ1-2	TGTGCCAGCCGGACAGGTGGAGGCTACACCTTC	CASRTGGGYTF
few	TRBV29-1	NA	TRBJ2-2	TGCAGCGTTGTTCCGGGACACTTTACCGGGGAGCTGTTTTTT	CSVVPGHFTGELFF
NA	TRBV11-2	TRBD2	TRBJ2-1	TGTGCCAGCAGCTTAGAGGGCGGGGGGGCCAGCAATGAGCAGTTCTTC	CASSLEGGGASNEQFF
NA	TRBV7-2	TRBD2	TRBJ2-6	TGTGCCAGCAGCCCCCCCCTCGGGGGGAGGGTAACTGGGGCCAACGTCCTGACTTTC	CASSPPLGGRVTGANVLTF
NA	TRBV14	NA	TRBJ2-7	TGTGCCAGCAGCCGGTACCAGGGGGGAATAGGAGAGCAGTACTTC	CASSRYQGGIGEQYF
NA	TRBV6-5	NA	TRBJ1-5	TGTGCCAGCAGTTTAAGCCGAGGGGGAGGGAATCAGCCCCAGCATTTT	CASSLSRGGGNQPQHF
once	TRBV19	TRBD1	TRBJ1-5	TGTGCCAGTAGTACCCGACAGGGAGCGGGCAATCAGCCCCAGCATTTT	CASSTRQGAGNQPQHF
NA	TRBV7-2	NA	TRBJ1-2	TGTGCCAGCAGCTTAATGATTTCGGGTGTTGGCTACACCTTC	CASSLMISGVGYTF
NA	TRBV19	NA	TRBJ1-5	TGTGCCAGTAGTATTGGGGCTATTCAGCCCCAGCATTTT	CASSIGAIQPQHF
NA	TRBV10-1	TRBD1	TRBJ1-3	TGCGCCAGGGACAGGGTTATCTCTGGAAACACCATATATTTT	CARDRVISGNTIYF
NA	TRBV11-3	NA	TRBJ2-2	TGTGCCAGCAGCCTGGGGACTTTTGCGAACACCGGGGAGCTGTTTTTT	CASSLGTFANTGELFF
NA	TRBV28	NA	TRBJ2-5	TGTGCCAGCAAGCAGGGGGGATTAGAGACCCAGTACTTC	CASKQGGLETQYF
NA	TRBV29-1	TRBD1	TRBJ2-7	TGCAGCGTTGACGCCGGACAGGGGATCGAAGACGAGCAGTACTTC	CSVDAGQGIEDEQYF
NA	TRBV6-1	NA	TRBJ2-3	TGTGCCAGCAGCGCCCGGGGGGCTAGCACAGATACGCAGTATTTT	CASSARGASTDTQYF
NA	TRBV30	NA	TRBJ1-1	TGTGCCTGGAGTGTACGCGCTGAAGCTTTCTTT	CAWSVRAEAFF
NA	TRBV28	NA	TRBJ1-1	TGTGCCAGCACCCTCGCGGCCACTGAAGCTTTCTTT	CASTLAATEAFF
NA	TRBV6-1	NA	TRBJ2-7	TGTGCCAGCAGTGAAGCCAGGGGAGCCTACGAGCAGTACTTC	CASSEARGAYEQYF
NA	TRBV27	TRBD1	TRBJ1-2	TGTGCCAGCAGTACGCACAGGGGTAACTATGGCTACACCTTC	CASSTHRGNYGYTF
NA	TRBV2	TRBD2	TRBJ2-1	TGTGCCAGCAGTGGTAGCGGGGGCGCCTACAATGAGCAGTTCTTC	CASSGSGGAYNEQFF
NA	TRBV28	NA	TRBJ1-5	TGTGCCAGTAAGGGGGGGGCGAGGTATCAGCCCCAGCATTTT	CASKGGARYQPQHF
NA	TRBV9	NA	TRBJ1-1	TGTGCCAGCAGCGACGGGGAGACTGAAGCTTTCTTT	CASSDGETEAFF
few	TRBV6-6	NA	TRBJ1-1	TGTGCCAGCAGTTACATAGGAGCTGAAGCTTTCTTT	CASSYIGAEAFF
NA	TRBV27	NA	TRBJ2-5	TGTGCCAGCACCGGGAACAACCAAGAGACCCAGTACTTC	CASTGNNQETQYF